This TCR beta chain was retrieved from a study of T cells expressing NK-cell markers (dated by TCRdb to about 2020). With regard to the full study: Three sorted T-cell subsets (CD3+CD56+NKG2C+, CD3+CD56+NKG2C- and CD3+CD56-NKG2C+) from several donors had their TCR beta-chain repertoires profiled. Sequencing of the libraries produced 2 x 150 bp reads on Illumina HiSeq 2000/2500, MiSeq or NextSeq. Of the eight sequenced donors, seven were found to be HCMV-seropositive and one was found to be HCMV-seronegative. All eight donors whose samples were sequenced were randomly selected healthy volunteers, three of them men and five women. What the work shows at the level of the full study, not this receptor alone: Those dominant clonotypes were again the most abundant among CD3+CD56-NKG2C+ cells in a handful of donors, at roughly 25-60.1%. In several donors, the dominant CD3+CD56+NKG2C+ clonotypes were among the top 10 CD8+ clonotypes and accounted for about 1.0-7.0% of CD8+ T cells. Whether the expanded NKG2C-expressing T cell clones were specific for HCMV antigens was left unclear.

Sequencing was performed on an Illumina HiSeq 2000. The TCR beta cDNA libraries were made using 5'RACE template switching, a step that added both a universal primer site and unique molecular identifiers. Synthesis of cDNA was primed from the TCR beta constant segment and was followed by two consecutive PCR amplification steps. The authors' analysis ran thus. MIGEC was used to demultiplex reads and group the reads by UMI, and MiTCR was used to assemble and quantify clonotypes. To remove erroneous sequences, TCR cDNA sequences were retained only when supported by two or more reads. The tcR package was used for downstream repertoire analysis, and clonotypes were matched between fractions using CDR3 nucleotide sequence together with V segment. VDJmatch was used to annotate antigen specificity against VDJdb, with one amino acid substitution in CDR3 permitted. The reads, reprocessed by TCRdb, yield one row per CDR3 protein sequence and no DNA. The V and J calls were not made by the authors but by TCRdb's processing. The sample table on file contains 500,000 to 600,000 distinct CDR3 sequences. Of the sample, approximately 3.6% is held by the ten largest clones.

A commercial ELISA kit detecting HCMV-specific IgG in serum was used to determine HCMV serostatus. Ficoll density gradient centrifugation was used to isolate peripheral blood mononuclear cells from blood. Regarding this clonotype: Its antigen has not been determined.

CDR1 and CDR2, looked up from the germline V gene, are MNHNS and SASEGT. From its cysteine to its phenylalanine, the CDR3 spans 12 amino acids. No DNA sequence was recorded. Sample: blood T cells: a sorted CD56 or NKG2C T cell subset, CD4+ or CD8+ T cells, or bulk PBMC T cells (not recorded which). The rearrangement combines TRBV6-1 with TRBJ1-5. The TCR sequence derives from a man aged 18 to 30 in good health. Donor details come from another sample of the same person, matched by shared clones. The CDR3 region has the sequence CASKSPNQPQHF.